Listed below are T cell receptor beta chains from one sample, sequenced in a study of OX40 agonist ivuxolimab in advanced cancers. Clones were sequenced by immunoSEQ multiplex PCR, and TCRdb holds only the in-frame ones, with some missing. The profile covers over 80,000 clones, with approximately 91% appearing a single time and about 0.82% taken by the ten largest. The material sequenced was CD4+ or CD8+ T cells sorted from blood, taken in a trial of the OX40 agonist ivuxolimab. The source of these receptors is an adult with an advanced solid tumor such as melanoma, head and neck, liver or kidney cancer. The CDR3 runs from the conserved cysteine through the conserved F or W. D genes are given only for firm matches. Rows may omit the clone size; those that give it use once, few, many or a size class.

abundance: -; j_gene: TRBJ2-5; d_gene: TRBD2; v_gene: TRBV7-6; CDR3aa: CASSSPASGQETQYF; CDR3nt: TGTGCCAGCAGCTCCCCGGCTAGCGGCCAAGAGACCCAGTACTTC
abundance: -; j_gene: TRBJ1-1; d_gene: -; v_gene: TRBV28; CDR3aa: CASGEEDRAGSTEAFF; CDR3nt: TGTGCCAGCGGAGAAGAAGACCGCGCAGGGAGCACTGAAGCTTTCTTT
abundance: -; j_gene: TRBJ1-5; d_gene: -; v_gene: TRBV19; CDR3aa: CASSSRPEGQPQHF; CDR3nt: TGTGCCAGTAGTTCTCGTCCCGAGGGACAGCCCCAGCATTTT
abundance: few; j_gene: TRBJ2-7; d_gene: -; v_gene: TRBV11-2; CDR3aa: CASSSYEQYF; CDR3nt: TGTGCCAGCAGCTCCTACGAGCAGTACTTC
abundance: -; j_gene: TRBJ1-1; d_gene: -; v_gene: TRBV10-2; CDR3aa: CASSERILNTEAFF; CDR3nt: TGCGCCAGCAGTGAAAGGATCCTGAACACTGAAGCTTTCTTT
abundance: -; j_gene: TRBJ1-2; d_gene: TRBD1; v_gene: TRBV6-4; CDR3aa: CASRRTGEAGYTF; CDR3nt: TGTGCCAGCAGAAGGACAGGGGAGGCCGGCTACACCTTC
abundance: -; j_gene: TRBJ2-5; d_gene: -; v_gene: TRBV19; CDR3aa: CASSGDLRETQYF; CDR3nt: TGTGCCAGTAGTGGGGACCTGAGGGAGACCCAGTACTTC
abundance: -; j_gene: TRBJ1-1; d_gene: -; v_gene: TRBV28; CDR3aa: CASSTPGWQQAFF; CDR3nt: TGTGCCAGCAGTACCCCAGGGTGGCAGCAAGCTTTCTTT
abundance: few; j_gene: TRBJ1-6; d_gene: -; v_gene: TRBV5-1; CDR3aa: CASREVGGNSPLHF; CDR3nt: TGCGCCAGCAGGGAAGTTGGGGGTAATTCACCCCTCCACTTT
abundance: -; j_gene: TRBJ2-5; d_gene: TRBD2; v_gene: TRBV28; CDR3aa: CASSSSAGGQETQYF; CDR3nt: TGTGCCAGCAGTTCCTCCGCGGGAGGGCAGGAGACCCAGTACTTC
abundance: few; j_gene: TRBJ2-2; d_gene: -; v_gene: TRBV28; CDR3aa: CASSAKAGELFF; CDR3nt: TGTGCCAGCAGCGCGAAGGCCGGGGAGCTGTTTTTT
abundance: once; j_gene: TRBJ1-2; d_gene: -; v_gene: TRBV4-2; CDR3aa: CASSQDGGYGYTF; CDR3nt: TGTGCCAGCAGCCAAGATGGAGGGTATGGCTACACCTTC
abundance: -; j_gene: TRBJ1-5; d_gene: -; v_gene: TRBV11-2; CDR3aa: CASSFLYRKLGTNQPQHF; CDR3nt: TGTGCCAGCAGCTTCCTCTACAGGAAACTTGGGACTAATCAGCCCCAGCATTTT
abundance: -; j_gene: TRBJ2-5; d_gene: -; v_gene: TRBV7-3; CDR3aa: CASSLAGTRQETQYF; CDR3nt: TGTGCCAGCAGCTTAGCGGGTACCCGCCAAGAGACCCAGTACTTC
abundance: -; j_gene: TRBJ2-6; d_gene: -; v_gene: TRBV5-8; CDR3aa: CASSPTRRAGANVLTF; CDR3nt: TGTGCCAGCAGCCCGACTAGGCGGGCTGGGGCCAACGTCCTGACTTTC
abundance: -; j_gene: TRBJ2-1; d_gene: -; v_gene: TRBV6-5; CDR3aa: CATQDHNEQFF; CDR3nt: TGTGCCACCCAAGACCACAATGAGCAGTTCTTC
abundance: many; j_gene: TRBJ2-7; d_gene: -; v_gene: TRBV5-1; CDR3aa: CASSLEGTHLSYEQYF; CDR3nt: TGCGCCAGCAGCTTGGAAGGGACTCACCTCTCCTACGAGCAGTACTTC
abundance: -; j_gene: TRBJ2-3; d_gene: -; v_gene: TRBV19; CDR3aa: CASSIDLGSNTQYF; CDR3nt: TGTGCCAGTAGTATAGATCTGGGGTCAAATACGCAGTATTTT
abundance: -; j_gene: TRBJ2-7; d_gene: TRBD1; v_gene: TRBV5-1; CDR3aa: CASSLQGQGLINEQYF; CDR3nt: TGCGCCAGCAGCTTGCAGGGACAGGGGTTGATCAACGAGCAGTACTTC
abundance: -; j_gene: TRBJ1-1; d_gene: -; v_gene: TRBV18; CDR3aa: CASSPRELRGMAENTEAFF; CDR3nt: TGTGCCAGCTCACCACGGGAGTTGAGGGGTATGGCCGAGAACACTGAAGCTTTCTTT
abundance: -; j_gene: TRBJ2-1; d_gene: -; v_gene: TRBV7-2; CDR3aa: CASSLSSSSYNEQFF; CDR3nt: TGTGCCAGCAGCTTGAGTTCGTCCTCCTACAATGAGCAGTTCTTC
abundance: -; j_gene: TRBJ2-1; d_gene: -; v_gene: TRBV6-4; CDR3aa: CASSPNSAENEQFF; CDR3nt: TGTGCCAGCAGTCCCAATTCAGCGGAGAATGAGCAGTTCTTC
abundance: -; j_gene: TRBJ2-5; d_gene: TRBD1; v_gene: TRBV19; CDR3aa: CASSRQGARETQYF; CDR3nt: TGTGCCAGTAGTCGACAGGGGGCCAGGGAGACCCAGTACTTC
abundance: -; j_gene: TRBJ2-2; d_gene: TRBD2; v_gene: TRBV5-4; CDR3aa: CASSILSGRGSTGELFF; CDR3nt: TGTGCCAGCAGCATACTTAGCGGGAGGGGGAGCACCGGGGAGCTGTTTTTT
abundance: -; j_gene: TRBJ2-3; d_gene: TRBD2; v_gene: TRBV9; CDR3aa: CASSALAGGMGGADTQYF; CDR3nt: TGTGCCAGCAGCGCCCTAGCGGGAGGAATGGGGGGTGCAGATACGCAGTATTTT
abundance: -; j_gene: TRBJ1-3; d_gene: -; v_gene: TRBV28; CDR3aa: CASSLPGSGNTIYF; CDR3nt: TGTGCCAGCAGTTTACCGGGATCAGGAAACACCATATATTTT
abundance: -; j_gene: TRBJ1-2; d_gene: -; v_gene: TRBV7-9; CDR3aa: CASTLGWNYGYTF; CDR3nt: TGTGCCAGCACCTTAGGGTGGAACTATGGCTACACCTTC
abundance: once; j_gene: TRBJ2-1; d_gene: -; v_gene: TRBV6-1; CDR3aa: CAIRERAYNEQFF; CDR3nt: TGTGCCATTCGGGAAAGGGCCTACAATGAGCAGTTCTTC
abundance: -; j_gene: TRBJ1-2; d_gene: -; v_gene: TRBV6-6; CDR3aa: CASTMTDYGYTF; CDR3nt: TGTGCCAGCACCATGACAGACTATGGCTACACCTTC
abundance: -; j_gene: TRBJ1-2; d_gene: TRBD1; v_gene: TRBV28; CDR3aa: CASSQYRDRVGDGYTF; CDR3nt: TGTGCCAGCAGTCAATACCGGGACAGGGTAGGAGATGGCTACACCTTC
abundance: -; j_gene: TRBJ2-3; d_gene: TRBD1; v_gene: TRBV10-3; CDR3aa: CAGGQGEMDTQYF; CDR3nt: TGTGCCGGGGGACAGGGAGAGATGGATACGCAGTATTTT
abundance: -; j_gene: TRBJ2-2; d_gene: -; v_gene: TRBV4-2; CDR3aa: CASSQDKGTGELFF; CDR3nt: TGTGCCAGCAGCCAAGATAAGGGAACCGGGGAGCTGTTTTTT
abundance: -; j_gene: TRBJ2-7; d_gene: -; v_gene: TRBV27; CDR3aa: CASSLSGRYEQYF; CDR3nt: TGTGCCAGCAGTTTATCGGGCAGGTACGAGCAGTACTTC
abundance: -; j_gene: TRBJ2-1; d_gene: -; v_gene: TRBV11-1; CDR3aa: CASNLGDHNEQFF; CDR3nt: TGTGCCAGCAACCTTGGAGATCACAATGAGCAGTTCTTC
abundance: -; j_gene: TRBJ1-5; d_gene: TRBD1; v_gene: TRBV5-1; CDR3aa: CASSLAGTGGQPQHF; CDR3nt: TGCGCCAGCAGCTTGGCTGGTACAGGGGGTCAGCCCCAGCATTTT
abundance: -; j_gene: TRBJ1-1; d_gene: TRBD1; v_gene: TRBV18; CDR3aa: CASSPPNRGVRNTEAFF; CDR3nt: TGTGCCAGCTCACCCCCCAACAGGGGCGTTCGGAACACTGAAGCTTTCTTT
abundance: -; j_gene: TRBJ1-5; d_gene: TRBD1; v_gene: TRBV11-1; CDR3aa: CASSLQGDQPQHF; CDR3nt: TGTGCCAGCAGCTTACAGGGGGATCAGCCCCAGCATTTT
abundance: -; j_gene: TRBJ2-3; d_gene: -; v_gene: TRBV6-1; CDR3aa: CASSEGEGLSQYF; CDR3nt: TGTGCCAGCAGTGAAGGCGAGGGACTTTCGCAGTATTTT
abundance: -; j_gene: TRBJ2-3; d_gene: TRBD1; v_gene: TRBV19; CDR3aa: CASRQGASGDTDTQYF; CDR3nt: TGTGCCAGCCGACAGGGGGCCTCGGGGGACACAGATACGCAGTATTTT
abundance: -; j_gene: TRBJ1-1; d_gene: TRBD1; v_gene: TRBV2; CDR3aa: CASSQRGTGPTEAFF; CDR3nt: TGTGCCAGCAGTCAAAGAGGGACAGGCCCCACTGAAGCTTTCTTT
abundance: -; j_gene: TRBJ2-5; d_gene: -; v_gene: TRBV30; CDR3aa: CAWSPEGTQYF; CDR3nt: TGTGCCTGGAGTCCAGAGGGGACCCAGTACTTC
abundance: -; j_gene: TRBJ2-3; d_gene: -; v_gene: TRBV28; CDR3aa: CASSFRRDTQYF; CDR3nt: TGTGCCAGCAGTTTTCGTAGGGATACGCAGTATTTT
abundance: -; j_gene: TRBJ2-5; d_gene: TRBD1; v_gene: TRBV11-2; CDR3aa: CASSPHPGTAYQETQYF; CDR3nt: TGTGCCAGCAGCCCCCATCCCGGGACAGCCTACCAAGAGACCCAGTACTTC
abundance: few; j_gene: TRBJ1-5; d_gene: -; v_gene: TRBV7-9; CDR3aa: CASSSGEQPQHF; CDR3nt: TGTGCCAGCAGCTCAGGGGAACAGCCCCAGCATTTT
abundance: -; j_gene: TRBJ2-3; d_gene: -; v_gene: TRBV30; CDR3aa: CAWSVLSLAQYF; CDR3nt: TGTGCCTGGAGTGTACTGAGTTTAGCGCAGTATTTT
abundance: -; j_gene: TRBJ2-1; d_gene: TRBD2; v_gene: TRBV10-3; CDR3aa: CAISESAGGNEQFF; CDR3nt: TGTGCCATCAGTGAGTCTGCGGGAGGCAATGAGCAGTTCTTC
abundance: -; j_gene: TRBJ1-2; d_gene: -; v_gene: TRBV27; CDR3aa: CASSAFQGSNYGYTF; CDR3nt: TGTGCCAGCAGTGCGTTCCAGGGGTCGAACTATGGCTACACCTTC
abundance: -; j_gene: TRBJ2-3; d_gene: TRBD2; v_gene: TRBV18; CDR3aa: CASSPRGAGGGTDTQYF; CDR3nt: TGTGCCAGCTCACCCCGGGGAGCGGGAGGTGGCACAGATACGCAGTATTTT
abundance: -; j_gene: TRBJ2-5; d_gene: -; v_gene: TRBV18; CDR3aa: CASSEGGGEETQYF; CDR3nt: TGTGCCAGCTCAGAAGGTGGCGGGGAAGAGACCCAGTACTTC
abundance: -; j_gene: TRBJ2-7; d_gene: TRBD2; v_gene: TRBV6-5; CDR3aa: CASSSSGTSGRYEQYF; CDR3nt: TGTGCCAGCAGTTCGTCCGGGACTAGCGGGAGGTACGAGCAGTACTTC
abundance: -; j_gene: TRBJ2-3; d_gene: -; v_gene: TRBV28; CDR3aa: CATLSGGANTDTQYF; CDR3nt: TGTGCCACCTTAAGCGGAGGAGCGAACACAGATACGCAGTATTTT
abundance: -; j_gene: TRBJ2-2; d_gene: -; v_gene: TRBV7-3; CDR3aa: CASSLTWPNEDTGELFF; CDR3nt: TGTGCCAGCAGCTTAACTTGGCCCAATGAAGACACCGGGGAGCTGTTTTTT
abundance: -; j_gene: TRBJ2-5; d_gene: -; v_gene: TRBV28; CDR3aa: CASSLDRWTTIYF; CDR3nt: TGTGCCAGCAGTTTAGACAGGTGGACGACGATTTACTTC
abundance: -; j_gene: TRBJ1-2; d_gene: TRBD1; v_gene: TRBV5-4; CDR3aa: CASSLTGVIGYTF; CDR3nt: TGTGCCAGCAGCTTGACAGGGGTGATAGGCTACACCTTC